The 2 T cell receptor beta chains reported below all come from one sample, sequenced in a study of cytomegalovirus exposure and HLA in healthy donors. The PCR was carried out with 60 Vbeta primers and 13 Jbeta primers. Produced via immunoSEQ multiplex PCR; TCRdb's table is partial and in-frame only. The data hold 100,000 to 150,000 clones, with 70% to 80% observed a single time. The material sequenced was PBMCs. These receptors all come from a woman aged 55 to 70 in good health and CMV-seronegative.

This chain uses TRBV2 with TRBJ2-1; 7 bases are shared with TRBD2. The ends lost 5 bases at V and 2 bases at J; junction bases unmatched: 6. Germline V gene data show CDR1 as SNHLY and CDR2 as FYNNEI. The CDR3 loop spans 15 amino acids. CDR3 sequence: CASSSAGEPYNEQFF. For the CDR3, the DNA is TGTGCCAGCAGTTCGGCGGGGGAACCCTACAATGAGCAGTTCTTC. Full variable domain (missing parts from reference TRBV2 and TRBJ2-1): EPEVTQTPSHQVTQMGQEVILRCVPISNHLYFYWYRQILGQKVEFLVSFYNNEISEKSEIFDDQFSVERPDGSNFTLKIRSTKLEDSAMYFCASSSAGEPYNEQFFGPGTRLTVL.

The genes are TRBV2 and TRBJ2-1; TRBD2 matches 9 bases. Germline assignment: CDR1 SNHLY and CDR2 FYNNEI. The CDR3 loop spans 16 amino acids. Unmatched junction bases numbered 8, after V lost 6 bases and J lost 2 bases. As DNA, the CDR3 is TGTGCCAGCAGGGACCTAGCGGGAAGCACCTACAATGAGCAGTTCTTC. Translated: CASRDLAGSTYNEQFF.